These 21 T cell receptor beta chains share one sample of origin, sequenced in a study of T cells in Graves' hyperthyroidism and ophthalmopathy. RNA transcripts provided the source from which TCR beta CDR3 regions were amplified. First-round RT-PCR with HTBI primers amplified the TCR CDR3 region. TCRdb reprocessed the multiplex PCR reads with MiXCR, giving one entry per CDR3 protein. The table shows some 340,000 distinct CDR3 sequences, with roughly 15% occurring only once. Sequences were obtained from blood. These receptors were obtained from a woman in her thirties or forties with Graves' ophthalmopathy.

This clonotype was detected many times. The chain combines TRBV6-1 with TRBJ1-1; TRBD1 is a possible D gene (5 bases). The CDR3 sequence is 14 residues long. Germline loops: CDR1 MNHNS, CDR2 SASEGT. The V end lost 6 bases, the J end lost 1 base, and 12 bases lay between the germline ends. As DNA, the CDR3 is TGTGCCAGCAGGCCCGGGACCGGGAACACTGAAGCTTTCTTT. It codes for CASRPGTGNTEAFF.

At least ten counts were recorded for this clonotype. The V and J genes are TRBV7-9 and TRBJ2-3, with D perhaps matching TRBD1 or TRBD2 (5 bases each). Germline-derived CDR1 and CDR2 are SEHNR and FQNEAQ (reference sequence). V was clipped by 9 bases and J by 2 bases, with 12 bases between them. The CDR3 has 13 amino acids. The CDR3 sequence: CASIGDLTDTQYF. In nucleotides, the CDR3 is TGTGCCAGTATTGGGGACCTCACAGATACGCAGTATTTT.

The genes are TRBV18 and TRBJ2-7; D is uncertain. Germline CDR1 KGHSH, CDR2 LQKENI. The ends were cut back, 0 bases at V and 3 bases at J, with 9 bases in the middle. This CDR3 comprises 14 residues. CDR3: CASSPPLGFYEQYF. CDR3 DNA: TGTGCCAGCTCACCACCGCTAGGATTCTACGAGCAGTACTTC.

This clonotype has a handful of counts. This rearrangement joins TRBV7-6 to TRBJ1-4; 11 positions agree with TRBD1. This CDR3 is 15 amino acids long. Germline loops: CDR1 SGHVS, CDR2 FNYEAQ. V dropped 5 bases and J dropped 7; count of bases not matched to a gene: 6. CDR3 loop: CASSEDRGQREKLFF. CDR3 nucleotide sequence: TGTGCCAGCAGCGAGGACAGGGGGCAGCGTGAAAAACTGTTTTTT.

The chain recombines TRBV7-6 with TRBJ2-7, with 7 positions matching TRBD2. The CDR3 has 14 amino acids. The trim removed 5 bases at V and 6 bases at J, leaving 10 bases unmatched. Germline V gene data show CDR1 as SGHVS and CDR2 as FNYEAQ. The CDR3, as DNA: TGTGCCAGCAGCGGCGGGGGAGGGGATCGCGAGCAGTACTTC. Translated: CASSGGGGDREQYF.

The chain employs TRBV5-5 and TRBJ2-7, with TRBD1 identical over 12 bases. CDR1 and CDR2 (germline): SGHKS, YYEKEE (reference sequence). The CDR3 has 18 residues. With 1 base clipped from V and 3 bases from J, the junction kept 11 bases outside the gene matches. CDR3 in DNA: TGTGCCAGCAGCTTGTTGAGCACCGGGACAGGGGGCCTCTACGAGCAGTACTTC. It encodes CASSLLSTGTGGLYEQYF.

This clonotype was found many times. This CDR3 reads CASSPGINYGYTF. The CDR3 region has the DNA TGTGCCAGCAGTCCCGGGATTAACTATGGCTACACCTTC. The chain is built from TRBV6-1 and TRBJ1-2; no definite D call. The germline CDR1 and CDR2 sequences are MNHNS and SASEGT. Trimming took off 5 bases at V and 1 base at J, with 8 bases between the two ends. The CDR3 loop spans 13 amino acids.

This clonotype was detected many times. The rearrangement links TRBV7-9 to TRBJ1-2, with 8 bases fitting TRBD1. The germline gives CDR1 SEHNR, CDR2 FQNEAQ (reference sequence). The junction had 20 bases not matched to a gene; V was cut back by 7 bases and J by 7 bases. This CDR3 region has 17 residues. CDR3 region: CASTNRDRTLLTGGYTF. CDR3 DNA: TGTGCCAGCACCAACCGGGACAGGACACTCCTCACGGGTGGCTACACCTTC.

This clonotype occurred many times. This chain uses TRBV7-2 with TRBJ2-1; D is ambiguous. The CDR3 sequence is 12 residues long. Per germline, CDR1 SGHTA and CDR2 FQGNSA. Trimming cost V 2 bases and J 10 bases, with 9 bases left between them. CDR3 in amino acids: CASSLLGREQFF. CDR3 DNA sequence: TGTGCCAGCAGCTTATTGGGTAGAGAGCAGTTCTTC.

The chain uses TRBV6-4 and TRBJ1-5; 7 bases are shared with TRBD1. The V gene's germline CDR1 is MRHNA and CDR2 SNTAGT. The CDR3 is made up of 15 amino acids. Unmatched junction bases numbered 11, after V lost 7 bases and J lost 5 bases. The CDR3 spells CASTLRQGLDQPQHF. The DNA for the CDR3 is TGTGCCAGCACCCTGAGACAGGGTCTCGATCAGCCCCAGCATTTT.

This chain uses TRBV2 with TRBJ2-2; D gene uncertain. V lost 6 bases and J lost 0, with 8 bases in between. Per germline, CDR1 SNHLY and CDR2 FYNNEI. There are 14 residues in the CDR3. The CDR3 spells CASRGAANTGELFF. CDR3 nucleotide sequence: TGTGCCAGCAGGGGTGCGGCGAACACCGGGGAGCTGTTTTTT.

On this clonotype: A much larger clone is a single base away; this may be a read error. This chain links TRBV7-2 with TRBJ2-7, with TRBD2 matching over 8 bases. The CDR3 contains 18 residues. V lost 4 bases and J lost 0; bases outside the gene matches: 14. The germline V gene has CDR1 SGHTA and CDR2 FQGNSA. Here the CDR3 DNA reads TGTGCCAGCAGCTCAGCGTTAAACTGGCTAGCGGGCTCCTACGAGCAGTACTTC. Encoded protein: CASSSALNWLAGSYEQYF.

The chain has TRBV7-6 and TRBJ2-1, with 10 bases matching TRBD2. The CDR3 has 13 residues. Germline assignment: CDR1 SGHVS and CDR2 FNYEAQ. The junction had 7 bases not matched to a gene; V was cut back by 8 bases and J by 9 bases. The CDR3 DNA reads as TGTGCCAGCTTAGCGGGAGGAGATATTGAGCAGTTCTTC. Its translation: CASLAGGDIEQFF.

This clonotype was counted at least ten times. CDR3 residues: CATSRVSGYKGPTEAFF. The CDR3 DNA reads TGTGCCACCAGCAGAGTTTCTGGGTACAAGGGGCCCACTGAAGCTTTCTTT. The chain links TRBV15 to TRBJ1-1; D is possibly TRBD1 (5 bases). The germline V gene encodes CDR1 LNHNV and CDR2 YYDKDF (reference sequence). V was pared by 1 base and J by 4 bases, with 19 bases between. The CDR3 totals 17 residues.

The J gene is TRBJ2-1, the V gene TRBV29-1; 7 bases line up with TRBD2. V was pared by 4 bases and J by 0 bases, with 6 bases of the junction left unmatched. The length of the CDR3 is 15 residues. The germline V gene encodes CDR1 SQVTM and CDR2 ANQGSEA. The CDR3 protein is CSVGTRGNSYNEQFF. CDR3 DNA sequence: TGCAGCGTTGGGACTAGGGGTAACTCCTACAATGAGCAGTTCTTC.

This clonotype was seen at least ten times. The V call is TRBV29-1, the J call TRBJ2-5; a weak D match, TRBD2 (5 bases). The CDR3 loop spans 12 amino acids. Germline V gene lookup returns CDR1 SQVTM and CDR2 ANQGSEA. Trimming stripped 4 bases from V and 1 base from J, with 7 bases between. CDR3: CSVGRGQETQYF. CDR3 nucleotide sequence: TGCAGCGTTGGCCGGGGCCAAGAGACCCAGTACTTC.

This clonotype came up many times. The V call is TRBV6-6, the J call TRBJ2-7; D possibly corresponds to TRBD2 (6 bases). From germline, CDR1 is MNHNY and CDR2 SVGAGI (reference sequence). CDR3 length: 14 residues. Trimming left V 2 bases short and J 2 bases short, with 10 bases between. DNA of the CDR3: TGTGCCAGCAGTTACGGGGAGGTCCCCTACGAGCAGTACTTC. As protein: CASSYGEVPYEQYF.

The table lists this clonotype with many counts. The V and J genes are TRBV6-1 and TRBJ2-7; perhaps TRBD1 as D (5 bases). From germline, CDR1 is MNHNS and CDR2 SASEGT. V was trimmed by 1 base and J by 9 bases, leaving 10 bases between them. The CDR3 covers 12 residues. The CDR3 sequence is CASSEVDTGQYF. CDR3 DNA sequence: TGTGCCAGCAGTGAAGTCGACACAGGGCAGTACTTC.

In this sample, this clonotype turned up many times. The gene calls are TRBV7-9 and TRBJ2-5, with 7 bases that match TRBD1. Trimming took 5 bases from V and 2 from J; bases not matched to a gene: 8. The germline V gene encodes CDR1 SEHNR and CDR2 FQNEAQ (reference sequence). CDR3 size: 15 residues. The CDR3 DNA reads as TGTGCCAGCAGCCGCCCCGGGACAGCTCAAGAGACCCAGTACTTC. Amino acid sequence: CASSRPGTAQETQYF.

This clonotype was seen many times. This chain links TRBV12-3 or TRBV12-4 with TRBJ1-6, with D unresolved. The CDR3 extends over 13 amino acids. Trimming cost V 0 bases and J 9 bases, with 6 bases left between them. The CDR3 protein is CASSLALGSPLHF. CDR3 nucleotide sequence: TGTGCCAGCAGTTTAGCGCTTGGTTCACCCCTCCACTTT.

This clonotype was seen ten or more times. The chain is built from TRBV10-2 and TRBJ2-5; D unclear. Trimming left V 2 bases short and J 2 bases short, with 12 bases between. Per the germline V gene, CDR1 is WSHSY and CDR2 is SAAADI. This CDR3 is 15 amino acids long. In DNA form, the CDR3 reads TGCGCCAGCAGTGAGAGTGGGTTCCGACAAGAGACCCAGTACTTC. Protein: CASSESGFRQETQYF.